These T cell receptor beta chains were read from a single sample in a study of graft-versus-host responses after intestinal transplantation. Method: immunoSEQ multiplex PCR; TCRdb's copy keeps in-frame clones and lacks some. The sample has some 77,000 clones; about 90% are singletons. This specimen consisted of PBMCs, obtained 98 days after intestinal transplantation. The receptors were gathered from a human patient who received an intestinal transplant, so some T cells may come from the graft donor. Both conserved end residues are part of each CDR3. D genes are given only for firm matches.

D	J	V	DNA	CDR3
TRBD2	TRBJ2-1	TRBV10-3	TGTGCCATCAGTGAGGATTCTAGCGGGAAGACGAATGAGCAGTTCTTC	CAISEDSSGKTNEQFF
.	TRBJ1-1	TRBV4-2	TGTGCCAGCAGCCAAGACACCGGGACCGGGCGAACTTTCTTT	CASSQDTGTGRTFF
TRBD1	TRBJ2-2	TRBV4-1	TGCGCCAGCAGCCAACTACAGGGGGCGGGCGGGGAGCTGTTTTTT	CASSQLQGAGGELFF
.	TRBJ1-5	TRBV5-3	TGTGCCAGAAGCTTGGAAGAAGGGCAGCCTAGCAATCAGCCCCAGCATTTT	CARSLEEGQPSNQPQHF
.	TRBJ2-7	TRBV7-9	TGTGCCAGCAGCAACTACAGGGAGGGCTCCTACGAGCAGTACTTC	CASSNYREGSYEQYF
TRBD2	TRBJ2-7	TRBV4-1	TGCGCCAGCAGCCAAGGGGTATTCTCAACGGGGAGGGCCTACGAGCAGTACTTC	CASSQGVFSTGRAYEQYF
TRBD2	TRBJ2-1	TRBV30	TGTGCCTGGAGTGCCCGGGGAGGAGCGGGAGATGAGCAGTTCTTC	CAWSARGGAGDEQFF
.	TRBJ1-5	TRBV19	TGTGCCAGCCGAGGGGAAGTCGGCAATCAGCCCCAGCATTTT	CASRGEVGNQPQHF
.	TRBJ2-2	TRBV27	TGTGCCAGCAGCTTGTACACCGGGGAGCTGTTTTTT	CASSLYTGELFF
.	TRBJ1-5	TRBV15	TGTGCCACCAGCAGGCGACGGACCTATAGCAATCAGCCCCAGCATTTT	CATSRRRTYSNQPQHF
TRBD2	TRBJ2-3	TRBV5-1	TGCGCCAGCAGCTGGATGGGGGAGGGGACAGATACGCAGTATTTT	CASSWMGEGTDTQYF
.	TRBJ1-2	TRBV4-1	TGCGCCAGCAGCCAAGATCCCTATGGCTACACCTTC	CASSQDPYGYTF